This T cell receptor (beta chain) emerged from a study of blood T cell repertoires in COVID-19. This CDR3 spans 13 amino acids. Germline CDR1 and CDR2: SQVTM and ANQGSEA. V lost 4 bases to trimming and J lost 12 bases, with 18 bases between them. Sequencing used immunoSEQ multiplex PCR; TCRdb keeps in-frame clones, though not all of them. The table has under 250,000 clones, more than 65% seen once. Input material: peripheral blood. The source is a woman over 75 with acute or convalescent COVID-19. The V and J genes are TRBV29-1 and TRBJ1-4; D remains unclear. CDR3 DNA sequence: TGCAGCGTTGCTTCCTTCTCCCTAGAAGAACTGTTTTTT. As protein: CSVASFSLEELFF. The complete variable domain, with remaining parts taken from reference TRBV29-1 and TRBJ1-4, reads SAVISQKPSRDICQRGTSLTIQCQVDSQVTMMFWYRQQPGQSLTLIATANQGSEATYESGFVIDKFPISRPNLTFSTLTVSNMSPEDSSIYLCSVASFSLEELFFGSGTQLSVL.